This T cell receptor (beta chain) was found in a study of blood T cell repertoires in COVID-19. Study-level information: T cells, B-cell-depleted T cells, or PBMCs provided the cDNA or gDNA that served as material.

Trimming cost V 6 bases and J 2 bases; bases outside gene matches: 5. CDR3 length: 14 residues. Per the germline V gene, CDR1 is MNHEY and CDR2 is SVGAGI. Per the original methods: Reference gene primer amplification gave estimated nucleated cell counts. Sequencing was performed with immunoSEQ multiplex PCR; in TCRdb, only in-frame clones are kept and a portion is missing. V, J and clone size were drawn from that table, and D and trimming were deduced from the DNA. The sample carries about 150,000 clones, more than 75% recorded once. This clone showed up just once. Material for sequencing was peripheral blood. The clonotype was recovered from a man in his fifties or sixties with acute or convalescent COVID-19. V usage is TRBV6-5 and J usage is TRBJ1-2; 8 nucleotides align to TRBD1. CDR3 protein: CASRGTGSNYGYTF. The CDR3 DNA reads TGTGCCAGCAGAGGGACAGGTTCCAACTATGGCTACACCTTC.